This T cell receptor beta chain appears in the sequencing data of a study of memory CD4+ T cells and cytomegalovirus serostatus. The wider study: Donors were healthy Belgian adults, under ten CMV seropositive and approximately 25 seronegative.

As regards this clone: Its antigen is not identified.

Regarding the study as a whole: The CMV-associated TCR signature appears largely within the CD4+ memory repertoire.

Generated by immunoSEQ multiplex PCR, the TCRdb table keeps only in-frame clones and is missing some. The data contain 55,000 to 75,000 clones, approximately 78% of them singletons. The sort gate was single viable CD3+CD4+CD8-CD45RO+ cells for memory CD4+ T cells. CD4+ T cells were isolated by positive magnetic selection. Germline loops: CDR1 SGHRS, CDR2 YFSETQ. V was shortened by 0 bases and J by 0 bases, with 16 bases between the two germline ends. CDR3 length equals 19 residues. Sequenced: memory CD4+ T cells from blood. The TCR was taken from an adult in good health and CMV-seronegative. This sequence joins TRBV5-1 and TRBJ2-6, with D perhaps given as TRBD1 or TRBD2 (6 bases each). CDR3 coding DNA: TGCGCCAGCAGCTTGGATCGTAGGGGGGCCAGCTCTGGGGCCAACGTCCTGACTTTC. It yields the protein CASSLDRRGASSGANVLTF.